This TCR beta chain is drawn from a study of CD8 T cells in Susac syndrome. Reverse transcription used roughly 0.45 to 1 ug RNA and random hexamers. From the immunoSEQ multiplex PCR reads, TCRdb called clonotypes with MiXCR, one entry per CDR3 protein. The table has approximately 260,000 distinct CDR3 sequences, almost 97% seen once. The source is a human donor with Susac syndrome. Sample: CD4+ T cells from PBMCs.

The CDR3 DNA reads as TGTGCCAGCAGTGCCCGAAACGGGGCCAGGGTCATGATTGCTGGAAACACCATATATTTT. It is translated as CASSARNGARVMIAGNTIYF. This chain joins TRBV2 and TRBJ1-3, with a weak D call TRBD1 (5 bases). Germline-derived CDR1 and CDR2 are SNHLY and FYNNEI. The CDR3 contains 20 residues. V gave up 4 bases and J gave up 2 bases, with 27 bases separating them.